The present TCR beta chain was sequenced within a study of shared T cell receptors in the human thymus. This CDR3 comprises 14 residues. Trimming removed 4 bases from V and 4 bases from J, with 14 bases in between. From germline, CDR1 is SGDLS and CDR2 YYNGEE. Sequencing was performed with immunoSEQ multiplex PCR; in TCRdb, only in-frame clones are kept and a portion is missing. The sample shows over 650,000 clones, over 75% of them seen only once. This sample was also put to use in a study of human thymus T cells.

The receptor comes from a boy younger than two with a congenital heart defect. The sequenced sample consisted of thymocytes. This chain connects TRBV9 to TRBJ1-1; no firm D call. The CDR3 reads CASSILGQGTEAFF. CDR3 coding DNA: TGTGCCAGCAGCATCCTGGGCCAAGGCACTGAAGCTTTCTTT.